The 14 T cell receptor beta chains given below trace back to one sample, sequenced in a study of blood T cells in healthy people across ages. A second PCR, run for about 7 to 12 cycles, used a sample-barcoded 5' primer plus a J-beta primer mix. TCRdb redid the calling of the 5' RACE reads with MiXCR, one entry per CDR3 protein. Of about 800,000 distinct CDR3 sequences in the sample, roughly 64% were seen once. The source material was blood. The receptors originated from a young man in good health.

The V and J genes are TRBV12-3 or TRBV12-4 and TRBJ1-2; 7 bases agree with TRBD1. The CDR3 has 13 residues. The V segment lost 1 base and the J segment 7 bases; nucleotides outside the gene matches: 3. The CDR3 protein is CASSLGTGVGYTF. The CDR3 coding sequence is TGTGCCAGCAGTTTAGGGACAGGAGTTGGCTACACCTTC.

A few counts support this clonotype. The chain joins TRBV5-6 to TRBJ2-3, with 9 positions matching TRBD1. The germline CDR1 and CDR2 sequences are SGHDT and YYEEEE. The junction had 3 bases not matched to a gene; V was cut back by 1 base and J by 3 bases. The CDR3 extends over 15 amino acids. The CDR3 nucleotides are TGTGCCAGCAGCTTGTCGACAGGGGGTACAGATACGCAGTATTTT. Amino acid sequence: CASSLSTGGTDTQYF. Supplemented by reference TRBV5-6 and TRBJ2-3, the full variable domain reads DAGVTQSPTHLIKTRGQQVTLRCSPKSGHDTVSWYQQALGQGPQFIFQYYEEEERQRGNFPDRFSGHQFPNYSSELNVNALLLGDSALYLCASSLSTGGTDTQYFGPGTRLTVL.

V gene TRBV5-1 combines with J gene TRBJ2-3, with a weak D call TRBD2 (6 bases). V shed 0 bases and J shed 0 bases, with 14 bases lying between them. The CDR3 length is 17 residues. Germline V CDR1 and CDR2: SGHRS, YFSETQ. CDR3 sequence reads: CASSLASLATSTDTQYF. CDR3 DNA sequence: TGCGCCAGCAGCTTGGCCTCCCTAGCGACAAGCACAGATACGCAGTATTTT.

The genes are TRBV20-1 and TRBJ2-3; D is possibly TRBD2 (6 bases). There are 14 residues in the CDR3. Germline CDR1 reads DFQATT; CDR2 reads SNEGSKA (reference sequence). V was clipped by 5 bases and J by 3 bases, with 15 bases between them. CDR3 sequence reads: CSAPRPTSTDTQYF. The CDR3, as DNA: TGCAGTGCTCCCCGTCCGACTAGTACAGATACGCAGTATTTT.

The chain links TRBV3-1 to TRBJ1-2, with D possibly TRBD2 on 6 matching bases. The DNA end is more similar to TRBJ2-1, so the J call may be wrong. Germline lookup yields CDR1 LGHDT and CDR2 YNNKEL (reference sequence). The CDR3 covers 12 residues. This chain's CDR3 is CASSLQGTDQFF. The CDR3 DNA reads as TGTGCCAGCAGCCTTCAAGGGACTGACCAGTTCTTC.

The chain carries TRBV6-2 or TRBV6-3 and TRBJ2-5; 12 nucleotides align to TRBD1. The end of the DNA fits TRBJ2-7 better, so the J call may be wrong. Germline V gene lookup returns CDR1 MNHEY and CDR2 SVGEGT. There are 15 residues in the CDR3. The CDR3 coding sequence is TGTGCCAGCACCATACGGGACAGGGGGCACTACGAGCAGTACTTC. Translating it yields CASTIRDRGHYEQYF.

The table lists this clonotype with a few counts. This chain connects TRBV20-1 to TRBJ2-7, with 7 nucleotides matching TRBD1. The germline CDR1 and CDR2 sequences are DFQATT and SNEGSKA (reference sequence). The CDR3 has 12 amino acids. CDR3 sequence: CRVQGNGYEQYF. The CDR3 bases are TGCAGGGTACAGGGGAATGGCTACGAGCAGTACTTC.

The chain joins TRBV6-2 or TRBV6-3 to TRBJ2-1; D gene uncertain. Germline CDR1 and CDR2: MNHEY and SVGEGT. With 6 bases removed from V and 4 bases from J, the gap between germline ends came to 10 bases. This CDR3 comprises 13 residues. CDR3 coding DNA: TGTGCCAGCAGCACGGAACAATACAATGAGCAGTTCTTC. Amino acid sequence: CASSTEQYNEQFF.

This chain joins TRBV4-2 and TRBJ1-1; the D gene is possibly TRBD1 (5 bases). Trimming cost V 3 bases and J 3 bases, with 14 bases left between them. Germline CDR1 is LGHNA and CDR2 is YNFKEQ. The CDR3 is made up of 15 amino acids. Here the CDR3 DNA reads TGTGCCAGCAGCCACCTCGGCAGGGAATACACTGAAGCTTTCTTT. Protein product: CASSHLGREYTEAFF.

This chain uses TRBV2 with TRBJ2-5; D may be TRBD1 or TRBD2 (5 bases each). Looked up from germline, CDR1 is SNHLY and CDR2 is FYNNEI. The CDR3 is made up of 13 amino acids. V lost 8 bases and J 3 bases, leaving 13 bases between the germline ends. The CDR3, as DNA: TGTGCCAGCGGGGGAGAAAGCGAAGAGACCCAGTACTTC. This codes for CASGGESEETQYF. The full variable domain, with the rest looked up from reference TRBV2 and TRBJ2-5, is EPEVTQTPSHQVTQMGQEVILRCVPISNHLYFYWYRQILGQKVEFLVSFYNNEISEKSEIFDDQFSVERPDGSNFTLKIRSTKLEDSAMYFCASGGESEETQYFGPGTRLLVL.

This clonotype was counted ten times or more. The chain links TRBV28 to TRBJ1-2; D uncertain. Trimming left V 5 bases short and J 4 bases short, with 17 bases between. The CDR3 extends over 15 amino acids. Per germline, CDR1 MDHEN and CDR2 SYDVKM. CDR3 sequence reads: CASSAPDIFTYGYTF. DNA of the CDR3: TGTGCCAGCAGTGCCCCCGACATTTTCACCTATGGCTACACCTTC.

J is TRBJ2-1 and V is TRBV7-2; 8 nucleotides agree with TRBD2. The ends lost 1 base at V and 6 bases at J; junction bases unmatched: 5. The CDR3 is made up of 15 amino acids. Per germline, CDR1 SGHTA and CDR2 FQGNSA. The CDR3 region is CASSLDAGGLNEQFF. The CDR3 DNA sequence: TGTGCCAGCAGCTTAGATGCGGGGGGACTCAATGAGCAGTTCTTC.

A remark on this clonotype: This may arise from a read error, as a much more abundant clone is one base away. J is TRBJ2-4 and V is TRBV29-1; TRBD1 matches 9 bases. The J call may be incorrect, as the DNA end agrees better with TRBJ2-7. Looked up from germline, CDR1 is SQVTM and CDR2 is ANQGSEA. This CDR3 comprises 14 residues. CDR3 loop: CSVFAWDRVNEQYF. The CDR3 DNA reads as TGCAGCGTTTTTGCATGGGACAGGGTCAACGAGCAGTACTTC.

This rearrangement joins TRBV7-2 to TRBJ2-3; no clear D gene. V lost 1 base and J 1 base, leaving 12 bases between the germline ends. The CDR3 consists of 16 residues. Germline assignment: CDR1 SGHTA and CDR2 FQGNSA. CDR3 sequence (DNA): TGTGCCAGCAGCTTAGAGGGCTGGGTAGGCACAGATACGCAGTATTTT. It specifies CASSLEGWVGTDTQYF.